These 4 T cell receptor beta chains were all obtained from the same sample, sequenced in a study of blood T cell repertoires in COVID-19. The repertoire was sequenced with immunoSEQ multiplex PCR; TCRdb's copy has only in-frame clones and lacks some. The sample yields about 310,000 clones, around 87% seen once. The specimen was PBMCs or T cells enriched from blood (not recorded which). These receptors were obtained from a woman between 18 and 30 years old with acute COVID-19.

The chain has TRBV28 and TRBJ2-6, with no clear D. CDR3 length: 14 residues. The germline CDR1 and CDR2 sequences are MDHEN and SYDVKM. The germline V and J ends were trimmed by 11 bases and 4 bases, with 15 bases remaining between them. CDR3 coding DNA: TGTGCCGTCCCGGCGGTGGCGGGGGCCAACGTCCTGACTTTC. This sequence encodes CAVPAVAGANVLTF.

This clone has more than one count but fewer than ten. V gene TRBV11-2 combines with J gene TRBJ2-2; tentative D call: TRBD2 (5 bases). The CDR3 is made up of 14 amino acids. Germline lookup yields CDR1 SGHAT and CDR2 FQNNGV. With 2 bases removed from V and 5 bases from J, the gap between germline ends came to 9 bases. The CDR3, as DNA: TGTGCCAGCAGCTTAATAGCGAGGACCGGGGAGCTGTTTTTT. It translates to CASSLIARTGELFF.

For the CDR3, the DNA is TGCGCCAGCAGCTTGGGACAGATAACGGACGAGCAGTACTTC. As protein: CASSLGQITDEQYF. V gene TRBV5-1 combines with J gene TRBJ2-7, with D possibly being TRBD1 (5 bases). This CDR3 has 14 residues. The V gene's germline CDR1 is SGHRS and CDR2 YFSETQ. V lost 0 bases to trimming and J lost 5 bases, with 12 bases between them.

V gene TRBV13 combines with J gene TRBJ1-1; TRBD1 matches at 7 bases. Germline-derived CDR1 and CDR2 are PRHDT and FYEKMQ (reference sequence). CDR3 length: 13 amino acids. V lost 5 bases, J lost 5 bases, and 5 bases stayed unmatched. The CDR3 is CASSPRRGTEAFF. The CDR3 coding sequence is TGTGCCAGCAGCCCCCGCAGGGGGACTGAAGCTTTCTTT.